Below, 30 T cell receptor beta chains from the same sample are listed, as sequenced in a study of blood T cells in healthy people across ages. With a J-beta primer mix and a sample-barcoded 5' primer, a second PCR ran about 7 to 12 cycles. Each CDR3 protein gets one entry after TCRdb re-called the 5' RACE reads with MiXCR. The sample lists about 540,000 distinct CDR3 sequences, around 24% seen once, with approximately 8.7% in the top ten. This sample was also put to use in a study of T cells of mothers and their children.

Sequenced: blood. All receptors come from a boy aged 5-17 years in good health.

This clonotype was observed a handful of times. The J gene is TRBJ2-1, the V gene TRBV3-1; D may be TRBD2 (6 bases). Gene TRBJ2-5 matches the end of the DNA better, so the J call may be wrong. CDR3 length: 15 amino acids. Germline V gene lookup returns CDR1 LGHDT and CDR2 YNNKEL (reference sequence). The chain's CDR3 is CASSQVYSEGETQYF. For the CDR3, the DNA is TGTGCCAGCAGCCAAGTTTACTCGGAGGGCGAGACCCAGTACTTC.

V and J are TRBV20-1 and TRBJ1-2, with D unclear. Trimming took off 6 bases at V and 2 bases at J, with 10 bases between the two ends. In germline, CDR1 is DFQATT, CDR2 SNEGSKA (reference sequence). CDR3 size: 12 residues. The DNA for the CDR3 is TGCAGTGCCATACGGGCCAACTATGGCTACACCTTC. It specifies CSAIRANYGYTF.

This clonotype was observed a handful of times. This sequence joins TRBV7-2 and TRBJ2-5, with 11 bases fitting TRBD2. This CDR3 contains 15 residues. Germline CDR1 SGHTA, CDR2 FQGNSA. V shed 6 bases and J 1 base; nucleotides not matched to a gene: 4. CDR3 loop: CASRPTSGTQETQYF. CDR3 nucleotide sequence: TGTGCCAGCAGGCCGACTAGCGGGACCCAAGAGACCCAGTACTTC. Full variable domain (missing parts from reference TRBV7-2 and TRBJ2-5): GAGVSQSPSNKVTEKGKDVELRCDPISGHTALYWYRQSLGQGLEFLIYFQGNSAPDKSGLPSDRFSAERTGGSVSTLTIQRTQQEDSAVYLCASRPTSGTQETQYFGPGTRLLVL.

This clonotype was seen more than once but under ten times. The chain uses TRBV6-6 and TRBJ1-4, with D uncertain. The V end was cut by 0 bases, the J end by 8 bases, with 10 bases between. The CDR3 is made up of 14 amino acids. CDR1 MNHNY and CDR2 SVGAGI come from the germline V gene (reference sequence). The chain's CDR3 is CASSYSLVAEKLFF. Written as DNA, the CDR3 is TGTGCCAGCAGTTACTCTTTGGTGGCGGAAAAACTGTTTTTT.

The J gene is TRBJ2-3, the V gene TRBV27; D ambiguous. The germline V and J ends were trimmed by 2 bases and 4 bases, with 13 bases remaining between them. There are 15 residues in the CDR3. Germline CDR1 reads MNHEY; CDR2 reads SMNVEV (reference sequence). The CDR3 sequence: CASSLGQAAADTQYF. CDR3 DNA sequence: TGTGCCAGCAGTTTAGGCCAGGCCGCGGCAGATACGCAGTATTTT.

V usage is TRBV4-3 and J usage is TRBJ2-3; 12 nucleotides align to TRBD2. This CDR3 region has 17 residues. Germline CDR1 and CDR2: LGHNA and YSLEER. V lost 2 bases, J lost 2 bases, and 5 bases stayed unmatched. The CDR3 sequence: CASSQKLAGGVTDTQYF. DNA for the CDR3: TGCGCCAGCAGCCAAAAACTAGCGGGGGGAGTCACAGATACGCAGTATTTT.

This clonotype came up a few times. CDR3 loop: CASSQGLPGLAGDQYEQFF. The CDR3, as DNA: TGTGCCAGCAGCCAAGGACTTCCGGGACTAGCGGGAGACCAGTATGAGCAGTTCTTC. The V and J genes are TRBV3-1 and TRBJ2-1, with 14 bases identical to TRBD2. V lost 1 base and J lost 8; bases outside the gene matches: 13. Germline CDR1 is LGHDT and CDR2 is YNNKEL (reference sequence). This CDR3 is 19 amino acids long.

DNA of the CDR3: TGTGCCAGCAGTTTAGGTTCAGGGATCTATGGCTACACCTTC. Protein: CASSLGSGIYGYTF. The genes are TRBV12-3 or TRBV12-4 and TRBJ1-2; TRBD1 is a possible D gene (5 bases). The germline V and J ends were trimmed by 1 base and 4 bases, with 10 bases remaining between them. CDR3 size: 14 residues.

V usage is TRBV6-5 and J usage is TRBJ2-5; D possibly corresponds to TRBD1 (5 bases). The DNA end is more similar to TRBJ2-1, so the J call may be wrong. This CDR3 contains 10 residues. Per germline, CDR1 MNHEY and CDR2 SVGAGI. The DNA of the CDR3 is TGTGCTGTAGGGGACAATGAGCAGTTCTTC. Its protein is CAVGDNEQFF.

This chain uses TRBV4-3 with TRBJ2-1, with 11 bases lining up with TRBD2. The CDR3 consists of 17 residues. CDR1 is LGHNA, CDR2 YSLEER, per germline. With V trimmed by 4 bases and J by 7 bases, 12 bases remained unmatched. CDR3 DNA sequence: TGCGCCAGCAGCCCAATGCTAGCGGGAGGCTCAACGAATGAGCAGTTCTTC. The encoded protein is CASSPMLAGGSTNEQFF.

This clonotype was observed a single time. The V gene is TRBV28, the J gene TRBJ2-5, with D perhaps matching TRBD1 or TRBD2 (5 bases each). With the DNA end fitting TRBJ2-7 better, the J assignment may be wrong. Germline V gene data show CDR1 as MDHEN and CDR2 as SYDVKM. The CDR3 is 15 residues long. The CDR3 bases are TGTGCCAGCAGTTCTGCCCCGGGGCAGAAATACGAGCAGTACTTC. This sequence encodes CASSSAPGQKYEQYF.

The chain uses TRBV29-1 and TRBJ2-2, with no clear D. The CDR3 length is 13 residues. Trimming took 0 bases from V and 5 from J, leaving 7 bases between them. CDR1 is SQVTM, CDR2 ANQGSEA, per germline. CDR3 loop: CSVEDLRTGELFF. CDR3 nucleotides: TGCAGCGTTGAAGATCTGCGTACCGGGGAGCTGTTTTTT.

This clonotype was picked up a small number of times. The rearrangement joins TRBV2 to TRBJ1-3, with 8 bases matching TRBD1. Losses at the gene ends were 8 bases for V and 3 bases for J; bases not matched to a gene: 9. CDR1 and CDR2 (germline): SNHLY, FYNNEI. The CDR3 has 15 residues. This CDR3 reads CASRTGRIVGNTIYF. The DNA of the CDR3 is TGTGCCAGCCGGACAGGGAGGATAGTTGGAAACACCATATATTTT.

This chain connects TRBV7-2 to TRBJ1-1; no reliable D call. V shed 2 bases and J shed 7 bases, with 8 bases lying between them. Germline values: CDR1 SGHTA, CDR2 FQGNSA. The CDR3 runs 12 residues. Here the CDR3 reads CASSLWYSEAFF. The DNA of the CDR3 is TGTGCCAGCAGCTTATGGTACAGTGAAGCTTTCTTT.

V and J are TRBV21-1 and TRBJ1-1; the table's D call, TRBD1, was not checked against the DNA. TRBV21-1 counts as a pseudogene. CDR3 length: 16 amino acids. CDR3 amino acids: CASSKLIGGQNTEAFF. For the CDR3, the DNA is TGTGCCAGCAGCAAGCTAATAGGGGGCCAGAACACTGAAGCTTTCTTT.

This clonotype occurred a few times. The rearrangement links TRBV9 to TRBJ2-1, with 8 bases that match TRBD2. Trimming at V came to 4 bases and at J to 10 bases, leaving 7 bases not matched to a gene. The germline CDR1 and CDR2 sequences are SGDLS and YYNGEE. This CDR3 has 13 residues. The CDR3 sequence is CASSRSSGGEQFF. In nucleotides, the CDR3 is TGTGCCAGCAGCCGTAGCTCGGGGGGGGAGCAGTTCTTC.

The chain employs TRBV7-6 and TRBJ2-5; the D gene is possibly TRBD1 (5 bases). The DNA matches TRBJ2-7 better at its end, which makes the J call doubtful. Germline assignment: CDR1 SGHVS and CDR2 FNYEAQ. The CDR3 covers 14 residues. This CDR3 is CASSSQGRGPEQYF. The CDR3, as DNA: TGTGCCAGCAGCTCCCAGGGTAGGGGTCCCGAGCAGTACTTC.

V is TRBV20-1 and J is TRBJ2-1; D unclear. Germline V gene data show CDR1 as DFQATT and CDR2 as SNEGSKA (reference sequence). V lost 0 bases, J lost 0 bases, and 9 bases lay in between. This CDR3 is built from 15 residues. The CDR3 nucleotides are TGCAGTGCTAGAGATCTCCGGTTCTCCTACAATGAGCAGTTCTTC. Its protein is CSARDLRFSYNEQFF.

This clonotype occurred a few times. The chain recombines TRBV7-2 with TRBJ2-1; possibly TRBD1 or TRBD2 for D (6 bases each). V lost 0 bases to trimming and J lost 5 bases, with 17 bases between them. There are 17 residues in the CDR3. Germline-derived CDR1 and CDR2 are SGHTA and FQGNSA. CDR3 nucleotides: TGTGCCAGCAGCTTAGCCCCGGGGGCTAAGCAACACAATGAGCAGTTCTTC. It encodes CASSLAPGAKQHNEQFF.

This clonotype was seen a handful of times. The chain combines TRBV6-6 with TRBJ2-5; D gene unclear. There are 15 residues in the CDR3. Germline V gene sequence: CDR1 MNHNY, CDR2 SVGAGI (reference sequence). Trimming left V 6 bases short and J 4 bases short, with 18 bases between. DNA of the CDR3: TGTGCCAGCAGCCTGACTCAGGCTCCGACAGAGACCCAGTACTTC. Amino acids: CASSLTQAPTETQYF.

The V call is TRBV5-5, the J call TRBJ2-7; D may be TRBD2 (6 bases). V lost 2 bases to trimming and J lost 6 bases, with 18 bases between them. This CDR3 region has 15 residues. Germline CDR1 and CDR2: SGHKS and YYEKEE (reference sequence). CDR3 loop: CASSLSGRSGGEQYF. The CDR3 DNA sequence: TGTGCCAGCAGCTTATCTGGGAGGTCTGGCGGCGAGCAGTACTTC.

For the CDR3, the DNA is TGCGCCAGCAGCTCTATACTAGCGGGAGACAATGAGCAGTTCTTC. Amino acids: CASSSILAGDNEQFF. The chain uses TRBV5-1 and TRBJ2-1; 11 bases are a match to TRBD2. CDR1 SGHRS and CDR2 YFSETQ come from the germline V gene. The CDR3 covers 15 residues. Germline trimming cut 3 bases from V and 5 bases from J; bases unmatched to any gene: 4.

The V and J genes are TRBV4-1 and TRBJ1-5; D remains unclear. V lost 1 base and J lost 0, with 7 bases in between. This CDR3 spans 15 amino acids. Germline V gene lookup returns CDR1 MGHRA and CDR2 YSYEKL. Here the CDR3 DNA reads TGCGCCAGCAGCCAAGTTTTCCCTAGCAATCAGCCCCAGCATTTT. The encoded protein is CASSQVFPSNQPQHF.

This clonotype showed up just a few times. V gene TRBV12-3 or TRBV12-4 combines with J gene TRBJ2-3, with D perhaps matching TRBD1 (5 bases). The CDR3 totals 17 residues. Trimming took off 5 bases at V and 4 bases at J, with 22 bases between the two ends. The CDR3 DNA reads as TGTGCCAGCAGTCCGGCCCTCGCGGCAGGGATTTCAGATACGCAGTATTTT. It translates to CASSPALAAGISDTQYF.

This clonotype was detected ten times or more. The CDR3 is CASSSGQGGSPLHF. The CDR3 DNA follows: TGTGCCAGCAGCTCGGGACAGGGTGGCTCACCCCTCCACTTT. This chain joins TRBV28 and TRBJ1-6; 9 bases map to TRBD1. This CDR3 is built from 14 residues. Germline trimming cut 6 bases from V and 10 bases from J; bases unmatched to any gene: 7. Germline values: CDR1 MDHEN, CDR2 SYDVKM. The full variable domain, its missing parts supplied by reference TRBV28 and TRBJ1-6, is DVKVTQSSRYLVKRTGEKVFLECVQDMDHENMFWYRQDPGLGLRLIYFSYDVKMKEKGDIPEGYSVSREKKERFSLILESASTNQTSMYLCASSSGQGGSPLHFGNGTRLTVT.

The gene calls are TRBV5-1 and TRBJ2-2, with D possibly TRBD2 on 5 matching bases. The CDR3 consists of 17 residues. V was trimmed by 4 bases and J by 4 bases, leaving 20 bases between them. Germline-derived CDR1 and CDR2 are SGHRS and YFSETQ. DNA for the CDR3: TGCGCCAGCAGCGCCCTTGAGGAAGGGAGTAGCACCGGGGAGCTGTTTTTT. Its protein is CASSALEEGSSTGELFF.

As for this clonotype: One end of the junction varies from germline; a read error may be responsible. The chain is built from TRBV7-7 and TRBJ2-5, with 11 bases fitting TRBD2. In germline, CDR1 is SSHAT, CDR2 FNYEAQ (reference sequence). The CDR3 totals 15 residues. CDR3 DNA: TGTGCTAGCAGCTCGACTAGCGGGGCCCAAGAGACCCAGTACTTC. Translation: CASSSTSGAQETQYF.

This clonotype was detected a few times. This sequence joins TRBV7-9 and TRBJ2-7; possible D gene TRBD2, 7 bases. The CDR3 covers 13 residues. V lost 7 bases and J lost 3, with 13 bases in between. Germline CDR1 reads SEHNR; CDR2 reads FQNEAQ (reference sequence). CDR3 nucleotides: TGTGCCAGCAAGGTAGGGGGGGACTACGAGCAGTACTTC. Protein product: CASKVGGDYEQYF. Full variable domain (remainder filled in from reference TRBV7-9 and TRBJ2-7): DTGVSQNPRHKITKRGQNVTFRCDPISEHNRLYWYRQTLGQGPEFLTYFQNEAQLEKSRLLSDRFSAERPKGSFSTLEIQRTEQGDSAMYLCASKVGGDYEQYFGPGTRLTVT.

This clonotype was found a few times. The chain has TRBV5-1 and TRBJ2-7; 10 nucleotides line up with TRBD2. With V trimmed by 0 bases and J by 1 base, 4 bases remained unmatched. Germline lookup yields CDR1 SGHRS and CDR2 YFSETQ. The CDR3 extends over 16 amino acids. The CDR3 DNA reads TGCGCCAGCAGCTTGGGGGAACTAGCGGGATCCTACGAGCAGTACTTC. It translates to CASSLGELAGSYEQYF.

The CDR3 sequence is CASGLRDRSYNEQFF. The CDR3 DNA sequence: TGCGCCAGCGGTCTCCGGGACCGTTCGTACAATGAGCAGTTCTTC. The chain carries TRBV5-1 and TRBJ2-7; D is tentatively TRBD1 or TRBD2 (5 bases each). With the DNA end fitting TRBJ2-1 better, the J assignment may be wrong. The CDR3 totals 15 residues. Germline lookup yields CDR1 SGHRS and CDR2 YFSETQ.